A single TCR beta chain is shown here with its context. These data belong to a study of blood T cell repertoires in COVID-19. Study overall: COVID-19 samples, acute and convalescent, were from the United States, Italy and Spain. T cells, B-cell-depleted T cells, or PBMCs supplied cDNA or gDNA.

This CDR3 contains 13 residues. Trimming removed 3 bases from V and 5 bases from J, with 10 bases in between. In germline, CDR1 is ENHRY, CDR2 SYGVKD. As originally analysed: Reference gene primer amplification gave estimated nucleated cell counts. Method: immunoSEQ multiplex PCR; TCRdb's copy keeps in-frame clones and lacks some. That table gives V, J and clone size, and the DNA gave D and trimming. The sample lists approximately 54,000 clones; more than 80% were seen once. Input material: peripheral blood. This sequence originates from a woman aged 55 to 70 with acute or convalescent COVID-19. V gene TRBV10-3 combines with J gene TRBJ1-1; no firm D call. Here the CDR3 DNA reads TGTGCCATCAGTGACAATGACATTACTGAAGCTTTCTTT. Its translation is CAISDNDITEAFF.